This T cell receptor beta chain came from a study of CD8 T cells in ankylosing spondylitis. Study results and caveats: Enrichment of disease-linked clones was reportedly significant in matched ankylosing spondylitis synovial fluid. Among TCR beta sequences, a motif of several highly homologous variants appeared characteristic of ankylosing spondylitis blood.

TCRdb reprocessed the 5' RACE reads with MiXCR, giving one entry per CDR3 protein. The sample yields approximately 240,000 distinct CDR3 sequences, around 25% seen once. As for this clonotype: Its antigen is unknown.

The CDR3 has 12 residues. V was cut by 1 base and J by 7 bases, with 5 bases left in between. The germline gives CDR1 ENHRY, CDR2 SYGVKD. The sample consisted of blood, either unsorted or a sorted T cell fraction (not recorded which). The source is a male donor with ankylosing spondylitis or in good health (not recorded which). The chain has TRBV10-3 and TRBJ2-1, with D unresolved. The DNA for the CDR3 is TGTGCCATCAGTGAGTGGGATAATGAGCAGTTCTTC. Amino acids: CAISEWDNEQFF.